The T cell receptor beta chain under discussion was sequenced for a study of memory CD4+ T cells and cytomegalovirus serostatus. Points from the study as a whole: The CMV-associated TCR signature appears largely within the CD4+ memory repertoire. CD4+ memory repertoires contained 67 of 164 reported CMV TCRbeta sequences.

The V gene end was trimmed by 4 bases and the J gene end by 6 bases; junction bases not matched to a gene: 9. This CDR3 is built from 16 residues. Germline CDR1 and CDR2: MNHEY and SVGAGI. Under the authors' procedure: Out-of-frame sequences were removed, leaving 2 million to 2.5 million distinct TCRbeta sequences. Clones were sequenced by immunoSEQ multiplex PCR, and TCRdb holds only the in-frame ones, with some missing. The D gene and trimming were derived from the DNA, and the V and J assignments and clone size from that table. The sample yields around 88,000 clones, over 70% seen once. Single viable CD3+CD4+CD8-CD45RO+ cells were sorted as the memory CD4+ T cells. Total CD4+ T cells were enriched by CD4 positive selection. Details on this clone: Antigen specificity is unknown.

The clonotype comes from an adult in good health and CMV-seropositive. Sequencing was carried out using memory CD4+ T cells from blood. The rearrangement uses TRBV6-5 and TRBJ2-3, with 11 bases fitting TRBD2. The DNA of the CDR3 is TGTGCCAGCAGTTCAAGACTAGCGGGACGATCGGATACGCAGTATTTT. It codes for CASSSRLAGRSDTQYF.